What follows are 8 T cell receptor beta chains derived from one specimen sequenced in a study of metastatic and nonmetastatic thyroid tumors. TCRdb used MiXCR to call clones anew from the PCR reads. The sample includes 20,000 to 25,000 clones, about a sixth of them seen just once. Until they underwent thyroid surgery, no patient had received any treatment. The sequenced sample was blood. These receptors originate from a female donor with papillary thyroid cancer or a benign thyroid nodule (not recorded which). Some clones in this sample may be carry-over from other donors' samples.

This clone was seen ten or more times. V and J are TRBV29-1 and TRBJ1-1; perhaps TRBD1 as D (6 bases). Looked up from germline, CDR1 is SQVTM and CDR2 is ANQGSEA. The V end lost 7 bases, the J end lost 6 bases, and 21 bases lay between the germline ends. The CDR3 has 14 residues. This CDR3 is CSAIWGAGGSEAFF. The DNA of the CDR3 is TGCAGCGCCATATGGGGGGCTGGGGGGTCTGAAGCTTTCTTT.

This clone was counted many times. The gene calls are TRBV3-1 and TRBJ1-4; 10 nucleotides align to TRBD1. V gave up 5 bases and J gave up 8 bases; unmatched junction bases: 8. CDR1 LGHDT and CDR2 YNNKEL come from the germline V gene (reference sequence). The CDR3 spans 15 residues. CDR3 nucleotide sequence: TGTGCCAGCAGCGATAGACAGGGGGCTTGGGAAAAACTGTTTTTT. Encoded protein: CASSDRQGAWEKLFF. Full variable domain (missing parts from reference TRBV3-1 and TRBJ1-4): DTAVSQTPKYLVTQMGNDKSIKCEQNLGHDTMYWYKQDSKKFLKIMFSYNNKELIINETVPNRFSPKSPDKAHLNLHINSLELGDSAVYFCASSDRQGAWEKLFFGSGTQLSVL.

The sample holds many counts of this clone. The chain has TRBV20-1 and TRBJ2-7; TRBD1 aligns across 9 bases. V was pared by 6 bases and J by 7 bases, with 7 bases of the junction left unmatched. This CDR3 spans 12 amino acids. CDR1 is DFQATT, CDR2 SNEGSKA, per germline (reference sequence). The DNA for the CDR3 is TGCAGTGCCCTACCGACAGGGGGTGAGCAGTACTTC. Amino acid sequence: CSALPTGGEQYF.

There are many counts of this clone. J is TRBJ1-1 and V is TRBV3-1; D gene unclear. CDR3 length equals 13 residues. V lost 5 bases, J lost 1 base, and 8 bases lay in between. Germline V gene sequence: CDR1 LGHDT, CDR2 YNNKEL (reference sequence). This CDR3 reads CASSVRENTEAFF. The CDR3 DNA sequence: TGTGCCAGCAGCGTTCGTGAGAACACTGAAGCTTTCTTT.

In its sample, this clone was seen many times. The chain joins TRBV7-9 to TRBJ2-7; D is unclear. From germline, CDR1 is SEHNR and CDR2 FQNEAQ (reference sequence). The V end lost 0 bases, the J end lost 6 bases, and 9 bases lay between the germline ends. The CDR3 sequence is 13 residues long. The CDR3 coding sequence is TGTGCCAGCAGCTTAGCGGCGGTTTTCGAGCAGTACTTC. Amino acid sequence: CASSLAAVFEQYF.

This clone appeared many times. The chain employs TRBV19 and TRBJ2-3; TRBD2 matches 14 bases. The CDR3 runs to 14 residues. The germline V gene encodes CDR1 LNHDA and CDR2 SQIVND (reference sequence). V dropped 10 bases and J dropped 4; count of bases not matched to a gene: 4. The CDR3 loop is CATGTSGGSDTQYF. CDR3 coding DNA: TGTGCCACGGGGACTAGCGGGGGTTCAGATACGCAGTATTTT.

Comments on this clone: Its ends do not fully match the called genes, so a read error is possible. The J gene is TRBJ2-7, the V gene TRBV4-1; 11 nucleotides align to TRBD1. The germline gives CDR1 MGHRA, CDR2 YSYEKL. CDR3 size: 15 residues. The CDR3 coding sequence is TGCGCCAGAAGCCGTGGGACAGGGGGACTCTACGAGCAGTACTTC. This sequence encodes CARSRGTGGLYEQYF.

Note on this clone: Mismatch with germline at one junction end may stem from a read error. V and J are TRBV2 and TRBJ1-2; D ambiguous. CDR1 is SNHLY and CDR2 is FYNNEI in the germline V gene. CDR3 length: 13 residues. The CDR3 is CASSEALGYGYTF. CDR3 sequence (DNA): TGTGCCAGCAGTGAAGCCCTGGGGTATGGTTACACCTTC.